The next 12 T cell receptor beta chains were all read from a single sample in a study of T cells in women clearing cervical HPV infection. The protocol was immunoSEQ multiplex PCR, while the TCRdb copy is restricted to in-frame clones and leaves out a portion. This sample's table reports tens of thousands of clones. The sequencing input was blood buffy coat. These receptors originate from a woman aged 18 to 75 with a cervical HPV16 infection that either progressed to CIN3+ or cleared (not recorded which).

Comment on this clone: From the germline J gene comes the end of the CDR3, since the read stops 3 residues before it. The chain links TRBV12-3 or TRBV12-4 to TRBJ1-3; D is possibly TRBD1 (6 bases). The CDR3 contains 14 residues. Trimming shortened V by 2 bases and J by 1 base, and 6 bases separated the two germline ends. The CDR3 reads CASSLTGSGNTIYF. The covered CDR3 bases are TGTGCCAGCAGTTTAACAGGGTCTGGAAACACC.

As concerns this clone: The CDR3 end lies 3 residues beyond the end of the read and is filled in from the germline J gene. The rearrangement joins TRBV19 to TRBJ1-2; 10 bases line up with TRBD1. The CDR3 covers 16 residues. Germline V lookup: CDR1 LNHDA, CDR2 SQIVND (reference sequence). The CDR3 sequence: CASSIVPGTGAYDYTF. The DNA read from the CDR3 is TGTGCCAGTAGTATAGTTCCCGGGACAGGGGCCTACGAC.

Concerning this clone itself: Sequencing ends 3 residues short of the CDR3 end; the germline J gene provides the rest. The chain uses TRBV11-2 and TRBJ1-4; 8 positions match TRBD1. The CDR3 is made up of 14 amino acids. Germline values: CDR1 SGHAT, CDR2 FQNNGV. The CDR3 region is CASSFGQGGSPLFF. The part of the CDR3 DNA that was read is TGTGCCAGCAGCTTCGGACAGGGTGGTTCACCA.

With respect to this clone: The read terminates 3 residues ahead of where the CDR3 ends, so the germline J gene completes it. The rearrangement joins TRBV7-9 to TRBJ1-2; D gene ambiguous. CDR3 length: 15 residues. V lost 2 bases, J lost 4 bases, and 14 bases lay in between. Per the germline V gene, CDR1 is SEHNR and CDR2 is FQNEAQ (reference sequence). The CDR3 sequence is CASSLKEGQFYGYTF. The part of the CDR3 DNA that was read is TGTGCCAGCAGCTTAAAGGAAGGGCAGTTCTATGGC.

To note about this clone: The read gets to within 3 residues of the CDR3 end, and the germline J gene fills in the rest. The chain carries TRBV4-1 and TRBJ1-5, with D perhaps TRBD1 (5 bases). Trimming removed 1 base at V and 0 bases at J, with 16 bases between. CDR3 length: 18 amino acids. Germline values: CDR1 MGHRA, CDR2 YSYEKL. The DNA read from the CDR3 is TGCGCCAGCAGCCAAGTGGACATGGGACTCTATAGCAATCAGCCC. Its translation: CASSQVDMGLYSNQP. The entire CDR3 protein is CASSQVDMGLYSNQPQHF.

Of note for this clone: The read gets to within 3 residues of the CDR3 end, and the germline J gene fills in the rest. The V and J genes are TRBV10-1 and TRBJ2-2; 9 positions match TRBD1. J gave up 6 bases and V 6 bases, and 5 bases lay outside the gene matches. Germline values: CDR1 WNHNN, CDR2 SYGVQD (reference sequence). CDR3 length equals 14 residues. CDR3 protein: CASSPGQGSGELFF. The part of the CDR3 DNA that was read is TGCGCCAGCAGCCCGGGACAGGGTTCCGGGGAG.

Comment on this clone: Sequencing ends 3 residues short of the CDR3 end; the germline J gene provides the rest. The rearrangement joins TRBV12-3 or TRBV12-4 to TRBJ2-3; D is ambiguous. The CDR3 has 13 amino acids. Trimming took off 1 base at V and 2 bases at J, with 4 bases between the two ends. Incomplete CDR3 DNA: TGTGCCAGCAGTTTAGGCGTCACAGATACG. Translation: CASSLGVTDT. The entire CDR3 protein reads CASSLGVTDTQYF.

Worth noting for this clone: Read data end 3 residues before the CDR3 end; the end is taken from the germline J gene. J is TRBJ2-1 and V is TRBV20-1; 8 nucleotides match TRBD1. V lost 7 bases, J lost 4 bases, and 9 bases stayed unmatched. This CDR3 comprises 14 residues. CDR1 and CDR2 from the germline V gene are DFQATT and SNEGSKA (reference sequence). The DNA read from the CDR3 is TGCAGTGTGAAACAGGGGGGCCATTACAATGAG. Translated, it gives CSVKQGGHYNE. The CDR3 reads in full as CSVKQGGHYNEQFF.

Concerning this clone: Read coverage stops 3 residues before the CDR3 terminus; the germline J gene supplies the remainder. V gene TRBV30 combines with J gene TRBJ1-1, with D maybe TRBD1 (5 bases). The CDR3 loop spans 13 amino acids. Germline V lookup: CDR1 GTSNPN, CDR2 SVGIG (reference sequence). Partial CDR3 DNA: TGTGCCTGGAGTGGGGTCGGACATCCAAAA. Translated: CAWSGVGHPK. The entire CDR3 protein reads CAWSGVGHPKAFF.

With regard to this clone: The read finishes 3 residues shy of the CDR3 end, and the germline J gene is used to complete it. The rearrangement joins TRBV5-1 to TRBJ2-4; possibly TRBD1 for D (7 bases). Germline CDR1 and CDR2: SGHRS and YFSETQ. The CDR3 is made up of 13 amino acids. The sequenced part of the CDR3 DNA is TGCGCCAGCAGCTCGGAGGGGGCGCGAGGT. Translating it yields CASSSEGARG. The CDR3, in full, reads CASSSEGARGQYF.

Concerning this clone itself: The CDR3 end lies 3 residues beyond the end of the read and is filled in from the germline J gene. The chain carries TRBV7-8 and TRBJ2-1; 11 positions match TRBD2. Trimming removed 0 bases from V and 6 bases from J; junction bases left unmatched: 4. Germline-derived CDR1 and CDR2 are SGHVS and FQNEAQ. CDR3 size: 16 residues. The sequenced part of the CDR3 DNA is TGTGCCAGCAGCTTAGCGGGACTAGCGGAAACCAATGAG. Residues: CASSLAGLAETNE. The CDR3 in full is CASSLAGLAETNEQFF.

As for this clone: The read terminates 3 residues ahead of where the CDR3 ends, so the germline J gene completes it. This rearrangement joins TRBV19 to TRBJ2-1, with 10 bases aligning to TRBD2. Losses at the gene ends were 9 bases for V and 9 bases for J; bases not matched to a gene: 11. The CDR3 has 14 amino acids. The germline V gene encodes CDR1 LNHDA and CDR2 SQIVND (reference sequence). The CDR3 sequence is CARRSGGASREQFF. Incomplete CDR3 DNA: TGTGCCAGGAGGAGCGGGGGGGCGAGTCGTGAG.